The 28 T cell receptor beta chains below come from one sample, sequenced in a study of T cells in Graves' hyperthyroidism and ophthalmopathy. RNA transcripts gave rise to amplified TCR beta CDR3 regions. First-round RT-PCR with HTBI primers amplified the TCR CDR3 region. TCRdb fed the multiplex PCR reads into MiXCR, producing one record per CDR3 protein. In the table there are some 400,000 distinct CDR3 sequences, about 15% of which are singletons. The specimen sequenced was blood. Every receptor here comes from a woman aged 60 to 75 with Graves' hyperthyroidism.

This clonotype was counted ten times or more. The chain has TRBV6-1 and TRBJ2-1; TRBD1 aligns across 11 bases. CDR3 length equals 14 residues. Trimming at V came to 5 bases and at J to 8 bases, leaving 5 bases not matched to a gene. Germline V gene data show CDR1 as MNHNS and CDR2 as SASEGT. The CDR3 is CASSWDRGTDEQFF. CDR3 DNA: TGTGCCAGCAGTTGGGACAGGGGGACGGATGAGCAGTTCTTC.

The rearrangement joins TRBV9 to TRBJ2-1, with TRBD2 matching over 9 bases. The V gene's germline CDR1 is SGDLS and CDR2 YYNGEE. V gave up 1 base and J gave up 0 bases; unmatched junction bases: 14. The CDR3 sequence is 20 residues long. The CDR3 coding sequence is TGTGCCAGCAGCGTAAATTGGGCTAGCGGGACGCCGAGCTCCTACAATGAGCAGTTCTTC. It encodes CASSVNWASGTPSSYNEQFF.

The chain recombines TRBV7-9 with TRBJ2-3, with D perhaps matching TRBD1 (5 bases). Trimming pared 1 base from V and 3 bases from J, leaving 8 bases between. The CDR3 covers 14 residues. The V gene's germline CDR1 is SEHNR and CDR2 FQNEAQ (reference sequence). In DNA, the CDR3 is TGTGCCAGCAGCTTAGAACAGGCGACAGATACGCAGTATTTT. Translated, it gives CASSLEQATDTQYF.

The table lists this clonotype with many counts. The CDR3: CASTSAAGDYNEQFF. The CDR3 nucleotides read TGTGCCAGCACCTCGGCGGCAGGGGATTACAATGAGCAGTTCTTC. The chain recombines TRBV28 with TRBJ2-1; tentatively, D is TRBD1 (6 bases). The CDR3 contains 15 residues. Looked up from germline, CDR1 is MDHEN and CDR2 is SYDVKM. Trimming took off 7 bases at V and 4 bases at J, with 17 bases between the two ends.

The rearrangement uses TRBV6-1 and TRBJ2-7, with D perhaps being TRBD1 or TRBD2 (5 bases each). CDR3 length: 14 amino acids. V was clipped by 7 bases and J by 2 bases, with 15 bases between them. CDR1 and CDR2 from the germline V gene are MNHNS and SASEGT. The CDR3 loop reads CASTRDLTTYEQYF. The CDR3 DNA reads TGTGCCAGCACCAGGGACCTCACAACCTACGAGCAGTACTTC.

Only a few counts were recorded for this clonotype. At one end, the junction sequence differs from germline, possibly due to a read error. V gene TRBV20-1 combines with J gene TRBJ1-1; D is unresolved. CDR1 DFQATT and CDR2 SNEGSKA come from the germline V gene (reference sequence). This CDR3 comprises 10 residues. The CDR3 sequence is CSALNAEAFF. CDR3 DNA sequence: TGCAGTGCTTTGAACGCTGAAGCTTTCTTT.

This clonotype has at least ten counts. The rearrangement links TRBV5-1 to TRBJ2-1; perhaps TRBD2 as D (6 bases). The CDR3 length is 15 residues. The germline V gene encodes CDR1 SGHRS and CDR2 YFSETQ. Trimming took off 0 bases at V and 5 bases at J, with 12 bases between the two ends. CDR3 coding DNA: TGCGCCAGCAGCTTGGGCCGGACTACCAACAATGAGCAGTTCTTC. Protein sequence: CASSLGRTTNNEQFF.

This clonotype was seen many times. The V gene is TRBV27, the J gene TRBJ1-1; D unclear. CDR1 and CDR2 from the germline V gene are MNHEY and SMNVEV (reference sequence). Between the trimmed V and J ends, which lost 6 bases and 5 bases, there was a span of 16 bases. This CDR3 has 14 amino acids. The CDR3 bases are TGTGCCAGCAGCATCGGGCCCTCCGTGACTGAAGCTTTCTTT. Its protein product is CASSIGPSVTEAFF.

The chain carries TRBV19 and TRBJ2-7, with 7 bases fitting TRBD2. The CDR3 has 19 amino acids. In germline, CDR1 is LNHDA, CDR2 SQIVND (reference sequence). Germline trimming cut 3 bases from V and 3 bases from J; bases unmatched to any gene: 20. Here the CDR3 reads CASSISGLPKLADDYEQYF. The CDR3, as DNA: TGTGCCAGTAGTATTTCGGGACTCCCCAAGCTAGCGGATGACTACGAGCAGTACTTC.

The chain is built from TRBV6-2 or TRBV6-3 and TRBJ2-3; 10 bases agree with TRBD2. The CDR3 spans 16 residues. Trimming took 2 bases from V and 5 from J; bases not matched to a gene: 7. Germline V gives CDR1 MNHEY, CDR2 SVGEGT. CDR3 in amino acids: CASSYPSGSGEDTQYF. The CDR3 nucleotides are TGTGCCAGCAGTTACCCTAGCGGGAGCGGTGAAGATACGCAGTATTTT.

There are many counts of this clonotype. The J gene is TRBJ2-2, the V gene TRBV2; 11 bases fit TRBD2. CDR1 and CDR2 (germline): SNHLY, FYNNEI. This CDR3 is built from 16 residues. After removal of 7 bases from V and 4 bases from J, the junction contained 8 bases not matched to a gene. This CDR3 reads CASNLLAGVATGELFF. DNA of the CDR3: TGTGCCAGCAATTTACTAGCGGGAGTGGCCACCGGGGAGCTGTTTTTT. The complete variable domain, with remaining parts taken from reference TRBV2 and TRBJ2-2, reads EPEVTQTPSHQVTQMGQEVILRCVPISNHLYFYWYRQILGQKVEFLVSFYNNEISEKSEIFDDQFSVERPDGSNFTLKIRSTKLEDSAMYFCASNLLAGVATGELFFGEGSRLTVL.

Comment on this clonotype: Mismatch with germline at one junction end may stem from a read error. This chain joins TRBV7-8 and TRBJ1-3; 7 bases line up with TRBD1. CDR1 is SGHVS and CDR2 is FQNEAQ in the germline V gene. CDR3 length: 13 residues. The CDR3 loop reads CASSRSTGALPDF. For the CDR3, the DNA is TGTGCCAGCAGCCGCTCTACAGGGGCCCTCCCCGATTTT.

This chain's CDR3 is CASRVLFLPYF. The CDR3 nucleotides read TGTGCCAGCAGGGTATTGTTCCTTCCTTACTTC. This sequence joins TRBV6-4 and TRBJ2-5, with D uncertain. The V end was cut by 6 bases, the J end by 14 bases, with 16 bases between. The CDR3 runs to 11 residues. Germline CDR1 and CDR2: MRHNA and SNTAGT.

This clonotype was detected ten times or more. The V call is TRBV12-5, the J call TRBJ2-1, with 9 bases fitting TRBD2. Germline V CDR1 and CDR2: LGHNT, FRNRAP. This CDR3 is built from 16 residues. V shed 2 bases and J 4 bases; nucleotides not matched to a gene: 6. The CDR3 sequence is CASGLTGTSSYNEQFF. Written as DNA, the CDR3 is TGTGCTAGTGGTTTGACCGGGACTAGCAGTTACAATGAGCAGTTCTTC. Variable domain in full (rest from reference TRBV12-5 and TRBJ2-1): DARVTQTPRHKVTEMGQEVTMRCQPILGHNTVFWYRQTMMQGLELLAYFRNRAPLDDSGMPKDRFSAEMPDATLATLKIQPSEPRDSAVYFCASGLTGTSSYNEQFFGPGTRLTVL.

A few counts support this clonotype. The rearrangement joins TRBV19 to TRBJ2-1, with D perhaps TRBD1 or TRBD2 (5 bases each). V was trimmed by 1 base and J by 7 bases, leaving 14 bases between them. The CDR3 sequence is 15 residues long. In germline, CDR1 is LNHDA, CDR2 SQIVND (reference sequence). CDR3 protein: CASSIGGAAGNEQFF. The CDR3 bases are TGTGCCAGTAGTATAGGAGGGGCCGCAGGAAATGAGCAGTTCTTC.

This clonotype was seen ten or more times. The chain uses TRBV20-1 and TRBJ2-1; TRBD2 aligns across 10 bases. This CDR3 contains 15 residues. The junction had 12 bases not matched to a gene; V was cut back by 0 bases and J by 13 bases. Germline assignment: CDR1 DFQATT and CDR2 SNEGSKA (reference sequence). The CDR3 nucleotides read TGCAGTGCTAGAGATGAGGTAGCGGGAGGCCCAAAACAGTTCTTC. This translates into CSARDEVAGGPKQFF.

This chain uses TRBV19 with TRBJ2-3; 10 bases fit TRBD2. Trimming removed 7 bases from V and 3 bases from J; junction bases left unmatched: 7. The CDR3 is made up of 15 amino acids. Germline CDR1 is LNHDA and CDR2 is SQIVND (reference sequence). As DNA, the CDR3 is TGTGCCAGTACCGGACATAGCGGGAGGACAGATACGCAGTATTTT. It yields the protein CASTGHSGRTDTQYF.

This clonotype was counted many times. J is TRBJ2-7 and V is TRBV11-2; 7 nucleotides line up with TRBD2. With V trimmed by 5 bases and J by 5 bases, 18 bases remained unmatched. CDR1 and CDR2 (germline): SGHAT, FQNNGV. The CDR3 is 17 residues long. The CDR3 spells CASSPIRGGRDNHEQYF. The CDR3, as DNA: TGTGCCAGCAGCCCGATTCGGGGAGGGCGGGATAACCACGAGCAGTACTTC.

This clonotype was observed at least ten times. In nucleotides, the CDR3 is TGTGCCAGCAGTACAGGGGGGCCCTACGAGCAGTACTTC. Its translation is CASSTGGPYEQYF. The chain links TRBV12-3 or TRBV12-4 to TRBJ2-7; 8 bases line up with TRBD1. V gave up 5 bases and J gave up 2 bases; unmatched junction bases: 2. CDR3 length: 13 amino acids.

In its sample, this clonotype was seen many times. The chain couples TRBV12-3 or TRBV12-4 to TRBJ2-1; 13 bases fit TRBD2. V trimming: 6 bases; J trimming: 8 bases; junction bases outside the gene matches: 7. The CDR3 extends over 15 amino acids. In DNA form, the CDR3 reads TGTGCCAGCAGCTGGACTAGCGGGAGTTCGTATGAGCAGTTCTTC. Protein product: CASSWTSGSSYEQFF.

This clonotype has at least ten counts. The rearrangement uses TRBV7-9 and TRBJ1-1, with 8 bases lining up with TRBD1. The CDR3 runs 14 residues. The V gene's germline CDR1 is SEHNR and CDR2 FQNEAQ (reference sequence). J lost 7 bases, V lost 5 bases, and 9 bases had no gene match. The CDR3 coding sequence is TGTGCCAGCAGCCAACCGACAGGGGCCCTTGAAGCTTTCTTT. Amino acids: CASSQPTGALEAFF.

This clonotype showed up many times. This chain uses TRBV27 with TRBJ2-7; 12 nucleotides match TRBD1. The V gene end was trimmed by 3 bases and the J gene end by 4 bases; junction bases not matched to a gene: 7. Germline lookup yields CDR1 MNHEY and CDR2 SMNVEV (reference sequence). This CDR3 region has 16 residues. The CDR3 bases are TGTGCCAGCAGTTTGGGGACAGGGGGCGCAAGGTACGAGCAGTACTTC. This translates into CASSLGTGGARYEQYF.

The chain combines TRBV4-1 with TRBJ1-5, with 8 bases identical to TRBD1. Trimming removed 2 bases from V and 6 bases from J; junction bases left unmatched: 9. The CDR3 spans 16 residues. CDR1 and CDR2 (germline): MGHRA, YSYEKL. The CDR3 here is CASSQPGTGGRQPQHF. The DNA for the CDR3 is TGCGCCAGCAGCCAACCCGGGACAGGTGGGCGTCAGCCCCAGCATTTT.

With regard to this clonotype: The junction departs from the called germline gene at one end, perhaps through a read error. The chain has TRBV6-1 and TRBJ2-6; a possible D gene is TRBD1 (5 bases). The CDR3 has 16 amino acids. Germline-derived CDR1 and CDR2 are MNHNS and SASEGT. The CDR3 DNA reads as TGTGCCAGCAGTCCGGACGTCTTAACTGGGGCCAACGTCCTAACTTTC. It translates to CASSPDVLTGANVLTF.

The sample holds many counts of this clonotype. This chain connects TRBV12-3 or TRBV12-4 to TRBJ2-3; D is unresolved. CDR3 length: 15 amino acids. The V end was cut by 6 bases, the J end by 3 bases, with 16 bases between. The CDR3 here is CASSEETRETDTQYF. The CDR3 region has the DNA TGTGCCAGCAGCGAGGAGACACGAGAGACAGATACGCAGTATTTT.

The sample holds many counts of this clonotype. The chain employs TRBV3-1 and TRBJ2-3; the match to TRBD1 covers 7 bases. Germline loops: CDR1 LGHDT, CDR2 YNNKEL (reference sequence). The CDR3 consists of 14 residues. V gave up 1 base and J gave up 6 bases; unmatched junction bases: 4. The CDR3 protein is CASSQVKGADTQYF. The CDR3 nucleotides are TGTGCCAGCAGCCAAGTGAAGGGGGCTGATACGCAGTATTTT.

The chain is built from TRBV5-1 and TRBJ1-2, with 8 nucleotides matching TRBD1. The CDR3 is made up of 13 amino acids. The germline V gene has CDR1 SGHRS and CDR2 YFSETQ. Trimming at V came to 3 bases and at J to 7 bases, leaving 5 bases not matched to a gene. The CDR3 bases are TGCGCCAGCAGCTCGGACAGGGACTTTGGCTACACCTTC. Its translation: CASSSDRDFGYTF.

This clonotype has a count of ten or more. V gene TRBV4-1 combines with J gene TRBJ1-5; 8 nucleotides line up with TRBD1. V lost 4 bases, J lost 3 bases, and 5 bases stayed unmatched. This CDR3 has 15 amino acids. The germline V gene encodes CDR1 MGHRA and CDR2 YSYEKL. The CDR3 bases are TGCGCCAGCAGCCCCGGGACAGGCATCAATCAGCCCCAGCATTTT. It translates to CASSPGTGINQPQHF.